The T cell receptor (beta chain) described here comes from a study of blood T cell repertoires in COVID-19. Here immunoSEQ multiplex PCR was the method, and the copy in TCRdb shows in-frame clones only, minus some. This table holds about 140,000 clones, 85% to 90% found once. The V gene's germline CDR1 is SGHTS and CDR2 YDEGEE. The CDR3 has 16 amino acids. V lost 2 bases and J lost 0, with 12 bases in between. The chain has TRBV5-8 and TRBJ1-5; the D is unclear. The sequence derives from a woman aged 55-70 years with active COVID-19. The sample comprised peripheral blood. DNA of the CDR3: TGTGCCAGCAGCTTAGGGAGACCTAATAGCAATCAGCCCCAGCATTTT. This encodes CASSLGRPNSNQPQHF.